These 16 T cell receptor beta chains came from one sample sequenced in a study of blood T cell repertoires in COVID-19 (dated by TCRdb to 2020 to 2021). The library was built by means of the immunoSEQ multiplex PCR assay. Here the immuneACCESS table is served through TCRdb, limited to in-frame sequences with V and J called. Missing clones are a known gap in these copies; in checked studies unresolved V genes cover under half, and the rest lacks a known reason. The sample records a few hundred thousand clones, about 90% of which are singletons. The top ten hold 6.4% of the sample. The material sequenced was peripheral blood. The receptors were sampled from a man aged 18 to 30 who had recovered from COVID-19.

The chain uses TRBV11-2 and TRBJ1-4; TRBD1 matches at 9 bases. The CDR3 is made up of 16 amino acids. The V gene's germline CDR1 is SGHAT and CDR2 FQNNGV. V trimming: 5 bases; J trimming: 7 bases; junction bases outside the gene matches: 11. The CDR3 protein is CASSPRDRVGGEKLFF. CDR3 bases: TGTGCCAGCAGCCCCCGGGACAGGGTAGGGGGTGAAAAACTGTTTTTT.

This rearrangement joins TRBV19 to TRBJ2-1, with a weak D call TRBD2 (5 bases). Germline CDR1 reads LNHDA; CDR2 reads SQIVND (reference sequence). The CDR3 length is 11 residues. V was clipped by 8 bases and J by 7 bases, with 9 bases between them. The DNA for the CDR3 is TGTGCCAGTTTCTGGGAGAATGAGCAGTTCTTC. It codes for CASFWENEQFF.

The chain couples TRBV5-6 to TRBJ1-1, with 8 bases that match TRBD1. Germline CDR1 reads SGHDT; CDR2 reads YYEEEE. V shed 4 bases and J 1 base; nucleotides not matched to a gene: 6. This CDR3 spans 15 amino acids. The CDR3 loop is CASSAGQGWNTEAFF. The CDR3 DNA reads TGTGCCAGCAGCGCTGGACAGGGCTGGAACACTGAAGCTTTCTTT.

The V and J genes are TRBV5-1 and TRBJ2-7, with D possibly TRBD1 on 6 matching bases. Trimming removed 0 bases from V and 6 bases from J, with 10 bases in between. Germline V lookup: CDR1 SGHRS, CDR2 YFSETQ. This CDR3 is built from 13 residues. The CDR3 DNA is TGCGCCAGCAGCTTGGACAGGGCCGGCGAGCAGTACTTC. Translated, it gives CASSLDRAGEQYF.

This clone has a handful of counts. The chain couples TRBV13 to TRBJ2-7; D is ambiguous. From germline, CDR1 is PRHDT and CDR2 FYEKMQ (reference sequence). The V and J ends lost 0 bases and 0 bases respectively, with 9 bases between them. This CDR3 region has 15 residues. In nucleotides, the CDR3 is TGTGCCAGCAGCTTAGGCTTCCCGGTCTCCTACGAGCAGTACTTC. It encodes CASSLGFPVSYEQYF.

The chain uses TRBV5-4 and TRBJ1-1; no reliable D call. V lost 4 bases and J 1 base, leaving 8 bases between the germline ends. Germline V lookup: CDR1 SGHNT, CDR2 YYREEE (reference sequence). This CDR3 is 13 amino acids long. CDR3 DNA sequence: TGTGCCAGCAGCCCCGGGTCGAACACTGAAGCTTTCTTT. Amino acid sequence: CASSPGSNTEAFF.

The rearrangement uses TRBV6-5 and TRBJ1-2; TRBD1 might be the D (5 bases). Trimming removed 2 bases at V and 6 bases at J, with 13 bases between. The CDR3 spans 14 residues. CDR1 is MNHEY, CDR2 SVGAGI, per germline. The CDR3 protein is CASSYGQGWDGYTF. The DNA of the CDR3 is TGTGCCAGCAGTTACGGGCAGGGTTGGGATGGCTACACCTTC.

The chain uses TRBV7-2 and TRBJ2-1; possibly TRBD2 for D (6 bases). Germline assignment: CDR1 SGHTA and CDR2 FQGNSA. V lost 3 bases and J 9 bases, leaving 15 bases between the germline ends. This CDR3 is built from 14 residues. The DNA of the CDR3 is TGTGCCAGCAGCTTGGGAGGTCGTTGGGCTGAGCAGTTCTTC. Residues: CASSLGGRWAEQFF.

This clone was seen just once. The V and J genes are TRBV7-3 and TRBJ2-3; tentatively, D is TRBD2 (7 bases). The germline V and J ends were trimmed by 2 bases and 4 bases, with 13 bases remaining between them. The CDR3 consists of 15 residues. Germline assignment: CDR1 SGHTA and CDR2 FQGTGA. The CDR3 spells CASSLGRGGSDTQYF. The CDR3 DNA reads TGTGCCAGCAGCTTAGGCAGGGGAGGGTCAGATACGCAGTATTTT.

This chain uses TRBV2 with TRBJ2-5; perhaps TRBD2 as D (6 bases). The CDR3 sequence is 14 residues long. CDR1 and CDR2 from the germline V gene are SNHLY and FYNNEI. Trimming removed 2 bases at V and 4 bases at J, with 11 bases between. DNA for the CDR3: TGTGCCAGCAGTGAACCGGAGGGGCGAGAGACCCAGTACTTC. Translation gives CASSEPEGRETQYF.

V and J are TRBV2 and TRBJ2-1; 9 bases match TRBD2. Trimming removed 3 bases from V and 1 base from J; junction bases left unmatched: 4. The germline CDR1 and CDR2 sequences are SNHLY and FYNNEI. The CDR3 is 16 amino acids. The CDR3: CASSDSSGVSYNEQFF. Here the CDR3 DNA reads TGTGCCAGCAGTGATTCTAGCGGGGTGTCCTACAATGAGCAGTTCTTC.

The chain links TRBV27 to TRBJ1-5, with D maybe TRBD1 (6 bases). The germline V gene encodes CDR1 MNHEY and CDR2 SMNVEV (reference sequence). CDR3 length: 16 residues. V shed 5 bases and J shed 1 base, with 15 bases lying between them. The CDR3 reads CASSLGGAASNQPQHF. As DNA, the CDR3 is TGTGCCAGCAGTCTGGGGGGGGCAGCCAGCAATCAGCCCCAGCATTTT.

The gene calls are TRBV11-3 and TRBJ1-1; 11 bases align to TRBD1. V shed 5 bases and J 4 bases; nucleotides not matched to a gene: 3. The CDR3 runs 14 residues. Germline assignment: CDR1 SGHNT and CDR2 YENEEA. This CDR3 is CASSDGTGGTEAFF. The CDR3 DNA follows: TGTGCCAGCAGCGACGGGACAGGGGGCACTGAAGCTTTCTTT.

This rearrangement joins TRBV6-6 to TRBJ1-2, with D possibly being TRBD1 (6 bases). Per germline, CDR1 MNHNY and CDR2 SVGAGI (reference sequence). V lost 6 bases, J lost 3 bases, and 11 bases lay in between. The CDR3 is made up of 13 amino acids. As DNA, the CDR3 is TGTGCCAGCAGACCCAGGGGTTACTATGGCTACACCTTC. Translation gives CASRPRGYYGYTF.

J is TRBJ1-2 and V is TRBV15, with D possibly TRBD1 on 5 matching bases. Trimming took off 1 base at V and 3 bases at J, with 9 bases between the two ends. The CDR3 loop spans 14 amino acids. CDR1 and CDR2 from the germline V gene are LNHNV and YYDKDF (reference sequence). CDR3 nucleotide sequence: TGTGCCACCAGCAGAGGTCAGGGCGACTATGGCTACACCTTC. Translated: CATSRGQGDYGYTF.

The V gene is TRBV7-2, the J gene TRBJ1-6; 9 bases are shared with TRBD1. The V and J ends lost 3 bases and 4 bases, in that order; junction bases with no gene match: 1. The CDR3 is 15 residues long. CDR1 and CDR2 (germline): SGHTA, FQGNSA. CDR3 sequence reads: CASSLGQGYNSPLHF. Here the CDR3 DNA reads TGTGCCAGCAGCTTGGGACAGGGATATAATTCACCCCTCCACTTT.